A single sample is the source of the 25 T cell receptor beta chains below, sequenced in a study of Graves' ophthalmopathy and Graves' hyperthyroidism (dated by TCRdb to the late 2010s). TCRdb shows the sequencer as Illumina HiSeq 2000. For repertoire sequencing, the TCR beta CDR3 regions were amplified from RNA transcripts. The first round was an RT-PCR using HTBI primers with the Qiagen OneStep RT-PCR kit, and this first round was followed by a second-round multiplex PCR, then size selection and purification. The public reads were run again by TCRdb, first through fastp at Q25 and then through MiXCR, and only productive beta chains were kept. Each CDR3 protein appears once, grouped with its most common genes and DNA. The sample table shows 500,000 to 700,000 distinct CDR3 sequences, and less than 40% are seen once. Of the sample, about 4% is held by the ten largest clones. The sequencing input was peripheral blood or thyroid tissue (not recorded which). These TCRs come from an adult man with Graves' hyperthyroidism.

In its sample, this clonotype was seen many times. The chain employs TRBV5-1 and TRBJ1-3, with no clear D. The CDR3 has 16 residues. V was trimmed by 4 bases and J by 0 bases, leaving 14 bases between them. Germline CDR1 is SGHRS and CDR2 is YFSETQ. The CDR3 here is CASSPADTSSGNTIYF. The DNA of the CDR3 is TGCGCCAGCAGCCCCGCTGACACGAGCTCTGGAAACACCATATATTTT.

This clonotype was counted ten times or more. The J gene is TRBJ2-6, the V gene TRBV7-9, with D perhaps given as TRBD1 or TRBD2 (6 bases each). CDR3 length: 17 amino acids. V was shortened by 7 bases and J by 0 bases, with 16 bases between the two germline ends. Germline V gene lookup returns CDR1 SEHNR and CDR2 FQNEAQ (reference sequence). The CDR3 DNA reads TGTGCCAGCACCCCGGAGGGACACCACTCTGGGGCCAACGTCCTGACTTTC. Residues: CASTPEGHHSGANVLTF.

Concerning this clonotype itself: Compared with germline, one end of the junction differs, possibly owing to a read error. The V gene is TRBV7-9, the J gene TRBJ1-1, with D possibly TRBD1 on 6 matching bases. CDR1 is SEHNR, CDR2 FQNEAQ, per germline (reference sequence). The CDR3 covers 14 residues. Here the CDR3 DNA reads TGCGCCAGCAGCTTGGCAGGGGCCAACACTAAAGCTTTCTTT. Amino acids: CASSLAGANTKAFF.

With respect to this clonotype: Lacking the conserved final phenylalanine or tryptophan, this CDR3 likely reflects a read error. The J gene is TRBJ1-1, the V gene TRBV12-3 or TRBV12-4, with TRBD1 matching over 9 bases. This CDR3 has 14 residues. Trimming removed 8 bases from V and 8 bases from J; junction bases left unmatched: 12. CDR3 residues: CASSPSGQGTEAFS. Written as DNA, the CDR3 is TGTGCCAGCTCACCATCGGGACAGGGTACAGAAGCTTTCTCT.

This clonotype was seen many times. This chain joins TRBV4-2 and TRBJ1-5; D remains unclear. CDR3 length equals 16 residues. V lost 0 bases to trimming and J lost 3 bases, with 12 bases between them. The germline V gene has CDR1 LGHNA and CDR2 YNFKEQ. CDR3 nucleotides: TGTGCCAGCAGCCAAGATCTCGGCAGTCTCAATCAGCCCCAGCATTTT. Protein: CASSQDLGSLNQPQHF.

V gene TRBV5-1 combines with J gene TRBJ1-1; the D gene is possibly TRBD1 (6 bases). Trimming pared 6 bases from V and 1 base from J, leaving 10 bases between. The CDR3 is 13 residues long. Germline V lookup: CDR1 SGHRS, CDR2 YFSETQ. The CDR3, as DNA: TGCGCCAGCACGCGGGGGCAGAACACTGAAGCTTTCTTT. It is translated as CASTRGQNTEAFF.

On this clonotype itself: This may come from a read error, since a much larger clone is one base off. V usage is TRBV2 and J usage is TRBJ2-7, with 9 nucleotides matching TRBD2. J gave up 5 bases and V 9 bases, and 11 bases lay outside the gene matches. Per germline, CDR1 SNHLY and CDR2 FYNNEI. This CDR3 spans 14 amino acids. The CDR3 sequence: CASTFSGGAHEQYF. CDR3 bases: TGTGCCAGTACCTTTAGCGGGGGTGCCCACGAGCAGTACTTC.

This clonotype has a count of ten or more. This chain uses TRBV7-2 with TRBJ2-5; a possible D gene is TRBD2 (5 bases). V was cut by 3 bases and J by 4 bases, with 9 bases left in between. This CDR3 has 13 residues. CDR1 is SGHTA and CDR2 is FQGNSA in the germline V gene. CDR3 bases: TGTGCCAGCAGCTTTAGCGAGGGAGAGACCCAGTACTTC. It yields the protein CASSFSEGETQYF. Based on the CDR3 plus reference TRBV7-2 and TRBJ2-5, the full variable domain is GAGVSQSPSNKVTEKGKDVELRCDPISGHTALYWYRQSLGQGLEFLIYFQGNSAPDKSGLPSDRFSAERTGGSVSTLTIQRTQQEDSAVYLCASSFSEGETQYFGPGTRLLVL.

CDR3 protein: CASSFDTGNQETQYF. Written as DNA, the CDR3 is TGTGCCAGCAGCTTCGACACCGGGAACCAAGAGACCCAGTACTTC. The chain joins TRBV7-2 to TRBJ2-5; D perhaps matches TRBD2 (5 bases). Trimming stripped 3 bases from V and 0 bases from J, with 11 bases between. The CDR3 length is 15 residues. Germline V gene data show CDR1 as SGHTA and CDR2 as FQGNSA.

About this clonotype: No DNA is shown, since the ends of the CDR3 on it are uncertain; the CDR3 is the one TCRdb lists. This chain links TRBV9 with TRBJ2-5; TRBD1 is taken as the D call from the table, unchecked against the DNA. The V gene's germline CDR1 is SGDLS and CDR2 YYNGEE. The CDR3 comprises 16 residues, both ends counted. The CDR3 here is CACSVDPLFDAETQYF.

With regard to this clonotype: This may be a read error: a much more frequent sequence differs by one nucleotide. The genes are TRBV20-1 and TRBJ2-7, with 7 nucleotides matching TRBD2. Germline loops: CDR1 DFQATT, CDR2 SNEGSKA (reference sequence). The CDR3 covers 14 residues. The CDR3 reads CCARKYSGFYEQYF. Here the CDR3 DNA reads TGCTGTGCTAGGAAATATAGCGGGTTCTACGAGCAGTACTTC.

V usage is TRBV7-9 and J usage is TRBJ1-4, with 7 bases matching TRBD1. CDR1 and CDR2 (germline): SEHNR, FQNEAQ (reference sequence). After removal of 1 base from V and 8 bases from J, the junction contained 4 bases not matched to a gene. CDR3 length equals 14 residues. The CDR3 nucleotides are TGTGCCAGCAGCTTAGTTACAGGGGCCGAAAAACTGTTTTTT. This gives the protein CASSLVTGAEKLFF.

The chain couples TRBV7-6 to TRBJ2-7; 10 bases are a match to TRBD1. In germline, CDR1 is SGHVS, CDR2 FNYEAQ. The CDR3 consists of 13 residues. Trimming cost V 5 bases and J 7 bases; bases outside gene matches: 5. The DNA of the CDR3 is TGTGCCAGCAGCCCCGGGACAGGGGAAGAGCAGTACTTC. Translation gives CASSPGTGEEQYF.

Worth noting for this clonotype: A much larger clone sits a single nucleotide away, making a read error possible. The J gene is TRBJ1-1, the V gene TRBV7-9, with D uncertain. This CDR3 comprises 15 residues. CDR1 is SEHNR and CDR2 is FQNEAQ in the germline V gene (reference sequence). V was clipped by 3 bases and J by 2 bases, with 13 bases between them. The CDR3 coding sequence is TGTGCCAGCAGCTTTAGACATGGGTACAACACTGAAGCTTTCTTT. Residues: CASSFRHGYNTEAFF.

This clonotype was observed at least ten times. The CDR3 nucleotides read TGTGCCAGCAGCTTAAATAATGGACCGTATAATTCACCCCTCCACTTT. Translation gives CASSLNNGPYNSPLHF. V is TRBV7-9 and J is TRBJ1-6, with no clear D. Trimming shortened V by 2 bases and J by 4 bases, and 12 bases separated the two germline ends. The germline gives CDR1 SEHNR, CDR2 FQNEAQ (reference sequence). The length of the CDR3 is 16 residues.

V gene TRBV6-1 combines with J gene TRBJ1-5; no clear D gene. This CDR3 is 16 amino acids long. Germline loops: CDR1 MNHNS, CDR2 SASEGT. With 3 bases removed from V and 2 bases from J, the gap between germline ends came to 14 bases. CDR3 sequence reads: CASSDGNSRGNQPQHF. The CDR3 nucleotides read TGTGCCAGCAGTGATGGGAACAGCAGAGGCAATCAGCCCCAGCATTTT.

This chain links TRBV2 with TRBJ2-1; 9 bases line up with TRBD2. This CDR3 has 15 residues. The V gene's germline CDR1 is SNHLY and CDR2 FYNNEI. The junction had 7 bases not matched to a gene; V was cut back by 6 bases and J by 4 bases. CDR3 sequence reads: CASRDGAGGYNEQFF. In nucleotides, the CDR3 is TGTGCCAGCAGAGATGGAGCGGGGGGATACAATGAGCAGTTCTTC.

This clonotype was recorded many times. The rearrangement joins TRBV12-3 or TRBV12-4 to TRBJ2-5; perhaps TRBD1 as D (5 bases). With 4 bases removed from V and 1 base from J, the gap between germline ends came to 7 bases. This CDR3 is built from 13 residues. Here the CDR3 reads CASSSGRQETQYF. The DNA of the CDR3 is TGTGCCAGCAGTTCAGGGCGCCAAGAGACCCAGTACTTC.

The chain uses TRBV20-1 and TRBJ2-7; 8 bases are shared with TRBD2. V shed 3 bases, J shed 7 bases, and the junction held 11 bases outside the gene matches. The germline CDR1 and CDR2 sequences are DFQATT and SNEGSKA (reference sequence). This CDR3 is built from 14 residues. The CDR3 DNA reads as TGCAGTGCTAGCGGGAGGGCCGCCTACAATGAGCAGTACTTC. This translates into CSASGRAAYNEQYF.

CDR3 coding DNA: TGTGCCAGCAGGATCTCAGGGAACTATGGCTACACCTTC. Residues: CASRISGNYGYTF. V is TRBV12-3 or TRBV12-4 and J is TRBJ1-2; tentative D call: TRBD1 (5 bases). Trimming took off 6 bases at V and 2 bases at J, with 10 bases between the two ends. This CDR3 region has 13 residues.

In this sample, this clonotype turned up many times. This sequence joins TRBV2 and TRBJ2-7, with D possibly being TRBD1 or TRBD2 (5 bases each). CDR1 is SNHLY and CDR2 is FYNNEI in the germline V gene. V was cut by 7 bases and J by 5 bases, with 21 bases left in between. The CDR3 contains 15 residues. This CDR3 reads CASNIAGTAPNEQYF. The CDR3 bases are TGTGCCAGCAATATCGCCGGGACCGCTCCTAACGAGCAGTACTTC.

This clonotype was seen repeatedly, ten times or more. The V and J genes are TRBV5-1 and TRBJ2-7, with 13 bases that match TRBD2. From germline, CDR1 is SGHRS and CDR2 YFSETQ. The CDR3 runs 16 residues. The trim removed 4 bases at V and 3 bases at J, leaving 7 bases unmatched. The CDR3 spells CASSQGLAGTYYEQYF. As DNA, the CDR3 is TGCGCCAGCAGCCAGGGACTAGCGGGGACGTACTACGAGCAGTACTTC.

This clonotype was found many times. The chain joins TRBV7-2 to TRBJ1-2; a weak D match, TRBD1 (6 bases). Germline V gene sequence: CDR1 SGHTA, CDR2 FQGNSA. Trimming shortened V by 5 bases and J by 4 bases, and 11 bases separated the two germline ends. The CDR3 spans 13 residues. The CDR3 DNA sequence: TGTGCCAGCAGCATGGAGGGGGGCTATGGCTACACCTTC. Its protein product is CASSMEGGYGYTF.

This clonotype showed up just a few times. V gene TRBV28 combines with J gene TRBJ2-7, with unresolved D. CDR1 and CDR2 (germline): MDHEN, SYDVKM. V was cut by 2 bases and J by 3 bases, with 11 bases left in between. The CDR3 runs 14 residues. The DNA for the CDR3 is TGTGCCAGCAGTTTAAACGGGCCCAGCTACGAGCAGTACTTC. Protein: CASSLNGPSYEQYF.

This clonotype was seen ten or more times. The rearrangement joins TRBV15 to TRBJ2-3, with 10 bases aligning to TRBD2. Germline CDR1 and CDR2: LNHNV and YYDKDF (reference sequence). CDR3 length: 17 amino acids. The V segment lost 5 bases and the J segment 0 bases; nucleotides outside the gene matches: 8. CDR3 bases: TGTGCCACCAGCGAAGCCCCGACTAGCGGGAGCACAGATACGCAGTATTTT. Protein: CATSEAPTSGSTDTQYF.